The clone carrying this T cell receptor (beta chain) was found once. This sample stems from a study of blood T cell repertoires in COVID-19. Germline V gene sequence: CDR1 LGHDT, CDR2 YNNKEL (reference sequence). The length of the CDR3 is 14 residues. Trimming took 4 bases from V and 6 from J; bases not matched to a gene: 8. The table came from immunoSEQ multiplex PCR; TCRdb's copy has only in-frame clones and leaves some out. The table includes some 270,000 clones, over 75% detected once. This clonotype was obtained from a woman aged 40 to 49 who had been exposed to COVID-19. The chain has TRBV3-1 (or the pseudogene TRBV3-2) and TRBJ1-1, with TRBD1 matching over 7 bases. What was sequenced was PBMCs or T cells enriched from blood (not recorded which). The CDR3 nucleotides read TGTGCCAGCAGCCTGGGACAGACGCTTGCTGAAGCTTTCTTT. Its protein is CASSLGQTLAEAFF.